Below are 6 T cell receptor beta chains sequenced from a single sample in a study of identical twins. One entry per CDR3 protein, called by TCRdb with MiXCR from the 5' RACE reads. This table holds hundreds of thousands of distinct CDR3 sequences, roughly 18% found once. The same data also contributed to another study, on T cells expressing NK-cell markers.

The sequenced sample consisted of PBMCs. These receptors were taken from a woman under 30 in good health.

This clonotype appeared a few times. The J gene is TRBJ2-7, the V gene TRBV10-3; TRBD2 matches 10 bases. Germline values: CDR1 ENHRY, CDR2 SYGVKD. This CDR3 spans 15 amino acids. With V trimmed by 2 bases and J by 4 bases, 5 bases remained unmatched. CDR3 amino acids: CAISEGASGSYEQYF. CDR3 DNA sequence: TGTGCCATCAGTGAGGGAGCTAGCGGGAGTTACGAGCAGTACTTC.

CDR3 sequence: CASSRGYSYEQYF. The CDR3 bases are TGTGCCAGCAGCCGCGGATACTCCTACGAGCAGTACTTC. The chain joins TRBV5-5 to TRBJ2-7, with D unclear. CDR1 and CDR2 from the germline V gene are SGHKS and YYEKEE (reference sequence). The CDR3 has 13 residues. V was pared by 4 bases and J by 0 bases, with 8 bases between.

In nucleotides, the CDR3 is TGTGCCATCAGTGCCGTGACCCCTCCCGGGCAACTGTTTTTT. Its protein is CAISAVTPPGQLFF. The chain employs TRBV10-3 and TRBJ1-4, with D hard to call. V lost 4 bases and J lost 12, with 18 bases in between. CDR1 ENHRY and CDR2 SYGVKD come from the germline V gene. The CDR3 covers 14 residues.

This clonotype was seen more than once but under ten times. V usage is TRBV12-3 or TRBV12-4 and J usage is TRBJ2-3; no definite D call. This CDR3 comprises 13 residues. With 5 bases removed from V and 5 bases from J, the gap between germline ends came to 11 bases. The CDR3 sequence is CASSALVGDTQYF. As DNA, the CDR3 is TGTGCCAGCAGTGCGCTGGTAGGAGATACGCAGTATTTT.

CDR3 in DNA: TGTGCCAGCAGCTTAGGGGCTGCGGGGGGAATCGACGAGCAGTACTTC. Encoded protein: CASSLGAAGGIDEQYF. V and J are TRBV7-6 and TRBJ2-7; TRBD2 matches 8 bases. The CDR3 extends over 16 amino acids. The junction had 10 bases not matched to a gene; V was cut back by 1 base and J by 5 bases. CDR1 is SGHVS and CDR2 is FNYEAQ in the germline V gene. Full variable domain (missing parts from reference TRBV7-6 and TRBJ2-7): GAGVSQSPRYKVTKRGQDVALRCDPISGHVSLYWYRQALGQGPEFLTYFNYEAQQDKSGLPNDRFSAERPEGSISTLTIQRTEQRDSAMYRCASSLGAAGGIDEQYFGPGTRLTVT.

This clonotype came up a few times. This chain connects TRBV5-6 to TRBJ2-7, with 12 bases identical to TRBD1. Germline CDR1 reads SGHDT; CDR2 reads YYEEEE. Trimming at V came to 3 bases and at J to 8 bases, leaving 6 bases not matched to a gene. The CDR3 extends over 14 amino acids. CDR3 in amino acids: CASSSRDRGPKQYF. The CDR3 bases are TGTGCCAGCAGCTCCCGGGACAGGGGGCCCAAGCAGTACTTC.